These 5 T cell receptor beta chains were sequenced from one sample in a study of blood T cell repertoires in COVID-19. This table comes from immunoSEQ multiplex PCR, and its TCRdb copy is limited to in-frame clones, with some not included. The table shows 120,000 or so clones, with 70% to 80% occurring only once. Sequencing was carried out using peripheral blood. These receptors were taken from a woman in her fifties or sixties with acute or convalescent COVID-19.

The table lists this clone with a few counts. The CDR3 sequence is CASRGDRGGGELFF. The CDR3, as DNA: TGTGCCAGCAGAGGGGACAGGGGAGGTGGGGAGCTGTTTTTT. The V call is TRBV2, the J call TRBJ2-2, with 10 positions matching TRBD1. Germline loops: CDR1 SNHLY, CDR2 FYNNEI. The CDR3 sequence is 14 residues long. V lost 6 bases, J lost 8 bases, and 6 bases stayed unmatched. Using reference TRBV2 and TRBJ2-2 for the parts outside the CDR3, the full variable domain is EPEVTQTPSHQVTQMGQEVILRCVPISNHLYFYWYRQILGQKVEFLVSFYNNEISEKSEIFDDQFSVERPDGSNFTLKIRSTKLEDSAMYFCASRGDRGGGELFFGEGSRLTVL.

The gene calls are TRBV7-3 and TRBJ1-2; 10 bases fit TRBD1. Germline values: CDR1 SGHTA, CDR2 FQGTGA. CDR3 length: 14 amino acids. V lost 5 bases, J lost 6 bases, and 6 bases stayed unmatched. For the CDR3, the DNA is TGTGCCAGCAGCCAGACCGGGACAGGGGATGGCTACACCTTC. Translated, it gives CASSQTGTGDGYTF.

This clone was detected a few times. This sequence joins TRBV10-2 and TRBJ2-2; a possible D gene is TRBD1 (5 bases). The V and J ends lost 7 bases and 5 bases respectively, with 14 bases between them. Germline CDR1 is WSHSY and CDR2 is SAAADI. This CDR3 has 14 residues. The CDR3 coding sequence is TGCGCCAGCACTTGGCAGGGATTTACCGGGGAGCTGTTTTTT. Translated: CASTWQGFTGELFF.

This clone was detected only a few times. Here the CDR3 DNA reads TGTGCCAGCAGTTTAGTTCAACACCCTAGCAATGAGCAGTTCTTC. It is translated as CASSLVQHPSNEQFF. The rearrangement uses TRBV28 and TRBJ2-1; D is uncertain. The CDR3 runs 15 residues. Germline V gene sequence: CDR1 MDHEN, CDR2 SYDVKM. V gave up 2 bases and J gave up 6 bases, with 14 bases separating them. Full variable domain (outside the CDR3, taken from reference TRBV28 and TRBJ2-1): DVKVTQSSRYLVKRTGEKVFLECVQDMDHENMFWYRQDPGLGLRLIYFSYDVKMKEKGDIPEGYSVSREKKERFSLILESASTNQTSMYLCASSLVQHPSNEQFFGPGTRLTVL.

The chain has TRBV7-9 and TRBJ1-2, with D possibly matching TRBD1 (5 bases). The germline CDR1 and CDR2 sequences are SEHNR and FQNEAQ (reference sequence). The V gene lost 10 bases and the J gene lost 5 bases, with 14 bases spanning the gap. The length of the CDR3 is 12 residues. The CDR3 loop is CAIWGSEYGYTF. In DNA, the CDR3 is TGTGCCATATGGGGCTCAGAATATGGCTACACCTTC.